This is a list of T cell receptor beta chains from one sample in a study of tumor-infiltrating lymphocytes in primary liver carcinoma. TCRdb independently ran MiXCR on the multiplex PCR reads; one entry per CDR3 protein. This sample has approximately 330,000 distinct CDR3 sequences, with approximately 65% found just once. Sequencing input: peripheral blood. The receptors here all came from a man in his forties with primary liver carcinoma and hepatitis B virus infection. CDR3s leave out the opening cysteine and the closing phenylalanine or tryptophan.

J,V,CDR3
TRBJ1-1,TRBV11-2,ASSFGQGPEAF
TRBJ1-1,TRBV28,ASSLWQKAF
TRBJ2-1,TRBV11-3,ASSLGLGWNPL
TRBJ1-2,TRBV6-6,ASGHGTRDNYVYT
TRBJ2-1,TRBV6-1,ASKPGVYNEQF
TRBJ2-4,TRBV11-2,ANSSLGGGDIQY
TRBJ2-5,TRBV11-2,ASMKIPREAQY
TRBJ2-4,TRBV10-3,AISAGTSEHPSKYIQY
TRBJ2-1,TRBV14,ASSQQAGPYNEQF
TRBJ2-2,TRBV10-1,ASSESTGVNTGELF
TRBJ2-6,TRBV24-1,ATSPDVTAGGANLLT
TRBJ2-7,TRBV11-2,ASSSRVGGRFYERY
TRBJ2-1,TRBV28,ASSLIGGYNEQF
-,TRBV11-2,ASSFRTGDRGQGEQY
TRBJ2-1,TRBV11-2,ATRRINEQF
TRBJ2-1,TRBV29-1,SVEDLLGQF
TRBJ2-5,TRBV6-2/TRBV6-3,ASSYVGETQY
TRBJ2-1,TRBV5-1,ASSLPLAGGPNNEQF
TRBJ2-1,TRBV6-1,AGRTGLYNEQF
TRBJ2-2,TRBV30,AWRPPGSLAPGELF
TRBJ1-3,TRBV6-2/TRBV6-3,ASSYFGHPISGNTIY
TRBJ2-2,TRBV24-1,ATSDIGTATFTGELF
TRBJ2-7,TRBV6-1,ASSEEISGLYEQY
TRBJ1-5,TRBV11-2,ASRETGDFNRPQH
TRBJ1-1,TRBV10-3,AISEIRLQTNTEAF
TRBJ2-1,TRBV11-2,ASSFPPGTRAGNEQS
TRBJ2-3,TRBV10-1,ASSKDERLPDTQY
TRBJ2-2,TRBV28,ASSHGGGPNTGELF
TRBJ1-1,TRBV6-2/TRBV6-3,ASHSAGTESTEAF
TRBJ1-5,TRBV6-6,ASSYGTRRSQPQH
TRBJ2-2,TRBV29-1,SVGDFRQLNTGELF
TRBJ2-2,TRBV11-3,ASSLGQVDTGELF
TRBJ2-2,TRBV6-5,ASRGVSTGELF
TRBJ2-2,TRBV11-1,ASSLAPGAEVWELF
TRBJ2-7,TRBV11-2,ASSSRTSGRMRTGSYEQY
TRBJ2-3,TRBV20-1,SAPMGGTDTQY
TRBJ1-1,TRBV10-3,AISEMGRDTEAF
TRBJ2-3,TRBV5-1,ASSTGVAGGRGTDTHY
TRBJ2-4,TRBV24-1,ATSPGGKGNIQY
TRBJ2-5,TRBV5-5,ASSCGQESQY
TRBJ1-4,TRBV5-5,ASSSPGTGPANEKLF